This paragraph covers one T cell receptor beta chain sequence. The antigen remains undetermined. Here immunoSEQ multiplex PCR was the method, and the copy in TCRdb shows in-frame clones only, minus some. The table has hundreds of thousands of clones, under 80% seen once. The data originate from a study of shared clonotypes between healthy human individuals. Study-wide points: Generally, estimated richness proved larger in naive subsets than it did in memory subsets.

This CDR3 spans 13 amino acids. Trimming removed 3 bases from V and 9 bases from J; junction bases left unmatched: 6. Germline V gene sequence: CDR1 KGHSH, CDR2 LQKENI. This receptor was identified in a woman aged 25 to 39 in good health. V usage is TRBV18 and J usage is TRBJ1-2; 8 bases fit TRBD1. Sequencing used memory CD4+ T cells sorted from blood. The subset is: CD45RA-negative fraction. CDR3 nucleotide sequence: TGTGCCAGCTCACCCGTACAGGGGGATCGCTACACCTTC. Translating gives CASSPVQGDRYTF.